These 18 T cell receptor beta chains originate from one sample sequenced in a study of T cell responses to AZD1222 COVID-19 vaccine. Sequenced by immunoSEQ multiplex PCR; TCRdb stores in-frame clones only, minus some. This table holds 80,000 to 100,000 clones, 80% to 90% found once. The sample in question was peripheral blood, obtained 28 days after the second AZD1222 dose. These receptors were taken from an adult who received the AZD1222 COVID-19 vaccine.

V and J are TRBV2 and TRBJ2-5; 7 bases agree with TRBD1. CDR1 and CDR2 from the germline V gene are SNHLY and FYNNEI. This CDR3 spans 15 amino acids. The junction had 13 bases not matched to a gene; V was cut back by 8 bases and J by 4 bases. CDR3 in DNA: TGTGCCAGCCGTAGCGATCAGGGGGTTGGAGAGACCCAGTACTTC. The encoded protein is CASRSDQGVGETQYF.

The gene calls are TRBV10-1 and TRBJ2-1, with 8 bases aligning to TRBD1. The CDR3 totals 13 residues. CDR1 and CDR2 from the germline V gene are WNHNN and SYGVQD (reference sequence). The V gene end was trimmed by 3 bases and the J gene end by 13 bases; junction bases not matched to a gene: 8. Here the CDR3 reads CASSDSGTGFQFF. CDR3 DNA: TGCGCCAGCAGTGACTCTGGGACAGGCTTTCAGTTCTTC.

Note on this clone: No conserved phenylalanine or tryptophan ends this CDR3, so it is likely a read error. The DNA is left out, because the CDR3 cannot be placed on it with certainty; the CDR3 is given as TCRdb lists it. The genes are TRBV28 and TRBJ1-1. Germline V lookup: CDR1 MDHEN, CDR2 SYDVKM. The CDR3 extends over 13 residues, inclusive of both ends. The CDR3 reads CASRRAGTTGGEI.

The chain recombines TRBV7-2 with TRBJ2-7, with TRBD2 as a possible D gene (6 bases). The germline CDR1 and CDR2 sequences are SGHTA and FQGNSA. This CDR3 is 15 amino acids long. V was shortened by 4 bases and J by 6 bases, with 19 bases between the two germline ends. Here the CDR3 reads CASSSYGTAGGEQYV. DNA for the CDR3: TGTGCCAGCAGCTCGTACGGGACCGCCGGGGGCGAGCAGTACGTC.

The CDR3 here is CASSVEMGWDTQYF. In DNA, the CDR3 is TGTGCCAGCAGCGTCGAGATGGGGTGGGATACGCAGTATTTT. The V call is TRBV9, the J call TRBJ2-3, with D unresolved. V shed 2 bases and J shed 6 bases, with 13 bases lying between them. The CDR3 is 14 residues long. Germline-derived CDR1 and CDR2 are SGDLS and YYNGEE.

The chain combines TRBV5-1 with TRBJ2-1; TRBD1 or TRBD2 may be the D gene (6 bases each). The CDR3 consists of 16 residues. Trimming cost V 3 bases and J 6 bases, with 19 bases left between them. The germline gives CDR1 SGHRS, CDR2 YFSETQ. The CDR3 sequence: CASSSRVGGRGNEQFF. Written as DNA, the CDR3 is TGCGCCAGCAGCTCTCGTGTGGGGGGCCGAGGCAATGAGCAGTTCTTC.

The chain recombines TRBV9 with TRBJ2-3; 7 positions agree with TRBD2. This CDR3 contains 18 residues. Germline V gene data show CDR1 as SGDLS and CDR2 as YYNGEE. Trimming removed 4 bases from V and 3 bases from J; junction bases left unmatched: 17. CDR3 DNA: TGTGCCAGCAGCTTCCGAGCGCCCCTGGAGGGAGGGACAGATACGCAGTATTTT. Translating gives CASSFRAPLEGGTDTQYF.

This clone has a single count. Its ends do not fully match the called genes, so a read error is possible. The chain couples TRBV29-1 to TRBJ2-3, with TRBD2 matching over 8 bases. CDR1 is SQVTM and CDR2 is ANQGSEA in the germline V gene. The CDR3 spans 14 residues. CDR3 loop: CSVEAGEGTDTQYF. The CDR3 DNA reads TGCAGCGTGGAAGCGGGAGAGGGTACAGATACGCAGTATTTT.

V usage is TRBV29-1 and J usage is TRBJ2-3, with D perhaps TRBD1 or TRBD2 (6 bases each). This CDR3 contains 14 residues. CDR1 and CDR2 from the germline V gene are SQVTM and ANQGSEA. Trimming took off 4 bases at V and 1 base at J, with 12 bases between the two ends. In nucleotides, the CDR3 is TGCAGCGTTGTAGGGGGGCGCGGCACAGATACGCAGTATTTT. Translating gives CSVVGGRGTDTQYF.

The chain couples TRBV3-1 (or the pseudogene TRBV3-2) to TRBJ2-1; TRBD2 matches at 10 bases. V was pared by 1 base and J by 7 bases, with 10 bases of the junction left unmatched. The CDR3 covers 17 residues. Germline-derived CDR1 and CDR2 are LGHDT and YNNKEL (reference sequence). The CDR3 bases are TGTGCCAGCAGCCAAGGTTCTAGACTAGCGGGTAGAAATGAGCAGTTCTTC. Translating it yields CASSQGSRLAGRNEQFF.

The chain links TRBV24-1 to TRBJ2-1; TRBD2 matches at 13 bases. V shed 2 bases and J 10 bases; nucleotides not matched to a gene: 7. This CDR3 region has 16 residues. Germline V gives CDR1 KGHDR, CDR2 SFDVKD. CDR3: CATSDSLAGGFVEQFF. The CDR3 region has the DNA TGTGCCACCAGTGATTCACTAGCGGGAGGGTTTGTCGAGCAGTTCTTC.

In this sample, this clone turned up a few times. In nucleotides, the CDR3 is TGTGCCAGCTTGGGGGGCACTGAAGCTTTCTTT. It encodes CASLGGTEAFF. The chain carries TRBV11-3 and TRBJ1-1; D may be TRBD1 (5 bases). V gave up 8 bases and J gave up 4 bases, with 8 bases separating them. The germline V gene encodes CDR1 SGHNT and CDR2 YENEEA. The length of the CDR3 is 11 residues.

This chain joins TRBV28 and TRBJ2-2; D is unclear. Germline assignment: CDR1 MDHEN and CDR2 SYDVKM. The CDR3 spans 14 residues. V lost 5 bases and J 3 bases, leaving 10 bases between the germline ends. CDR3 DNA: TGTGCCAGCAGTGGCGCCCCCCACACCGGGGAGCTGTTTTTT. This codes for CASSGAPHTGELFF.

The chain couples TRBV28 to TRBJ2-7, with D possibly matching TRBD1 (6 bases). Trimming pared 7 bases from V and 0 bases from J, leaving 13 bases between. The CDR3 is made up of 14 amino acids. Germline V gene lookup returns CDR1 MDHEN and CDR2 SYDVKM. CDR3 DNA: TGTGCCAGCATCTCGGGACAAAGCTCCTACGAGCAGTACTTC. Translated, it gives CASISGQSSYEQYF. Looking up the rest from reference TRBV28 and TRBJ2-7 gives the full variable domain: DVKVTQSSRYLVKRTGEKVFLECVQDMDHENMFWYRQDPGLGLRLIYFSYDVKMKEKGDIPEGYSVSREKKERFSLILESASTNQTSMYLCASISGQSSYEQYFGPGTRLTVT.

This clone came up once. The chain uses TRBV15 and TRBJ1-1; 8 bases align to TRBD1. Germline V gene data show CDR1 as LNHNV and CDR2 as YYDKDF (reference sequence). V was pared by 1 base and J by 3 bases, with 4 bases of the junction left unmatched. This CDR3 is 15 amino acids long. CDR3 amino acids: CATSRGTGWDTEAFF. CDR3 nucleotides: TGTGCCACCAGCAGAGGGACAGGGTGGGACACTGAAGCTTTCTTT.

The CDR3 sequence is CASSQLSGYTGELFF. The CDR3 nucleotides read TGTGCCAGCAGTCAACTAAGCGGCTACACCGGGGAGCTGTTTTTT. This sequence joins TRBV6-2 or TRBV6-3 and TRBJ2-2, with D perhaps TRBD2 (5 bases). Germline CDR1 and CDR2: MNHEY and SVGEGT. CDR3 length equals 15 residues. V was cut by 5 bases and J by 3 bases, with 13 bases left in between.

The rearrangement links TRBV19 to TRBJ2-1, with D maybe TRBD2 (6 bases). The V and J ends lost 3 bases and 9 bases respectively, with 15 bases between them. Germline CDR1 is LNHDA and CDR2 is SQIVND (reference sequence). The CDR3 loop spans 14 amino acids. This CDR3 is CASSIGRKEGEQFF. In DNA, the CDR3 is TGTGCCAGTAGTATTGGGCGAAAGGAGGGTGAGCAGTTCTTC. Using reference TRBV19 and TRBJ2-1 for the parts outside the CDR3, the full variable domain is DGGITQSPKYLFRKEGQNVTLSCEQNLNHDAMYWYRQDPGQGLRLIYYSQIVNDFQKGDIAEGYSVSREKKESFPLTVTSAQKNPTAFYLCASSIGRKEGEQFFGPGTRLTVL.

This chain uses TRBV7-2 with TRBJ1-5; tentative D call: TRBD1 (6 bases). The V and J ends lost 6 bases and 4 bases respectively, with 10 bases between them. The CDR3 has 13 amino acids. Germline V gene lookup returns CDR1 SGHTA and CDR2 FQGNSA. This chain's CDR3 is CASSTQGNQPQHF. The CDR3 DNA is TGTGCCAGCAGTACTCAGGGGAATCAGCCCCAGCATTTT.